A selection of T cell receptor beta chains follows, all from one sample in a study of early T cells in non-severe SARS-CoV-2 infection. TCRdb used MiXCR to reprocess the 5' RACE reads, holding one entry per CDR3 protein. The table lists approximately 69,000 distinct CDR3 sequences, approximately 12% of them singletons. The sample was whole blood. The receptors stem from an adult who was a healthcare worker with PCR-confirmed SARS-CoV-2 infection or an uninfected control (not recorded which). Both conserved end residues are part of each CDR3. D genes are given only for firm matches. For some rows the clone size is stated as once, few or many, or as a class when expanded; others skip it.

j_call d_call clone_size v_call cdr3_nt cdr3_aa
TRBJ2-7 - - TRBV7-8 TGTGCCAGCAGCCCGAGGGACGGACCCTACGAGCAGTACTTC CASSPRDGPYEQYF
TRBJ1-1 - many TRBV29-1 TGCAGCGTTACCAGAGGGGCGGGGAACACTGAAGCTTTCTTT CSVTRGAGNTEAFF
TRBJ2-3 - - TRBV28 TGTGCCAGCAGTTTCGGCAGTATACCCACGCAGTATTTT CASSFGSIPTQYF
TRBJ2-2 TRBD2 few TRBV6-6 TGTGCCAGCAGTTACCCGAAGGGGACTAGCGGCGGGGAGCTGTTTTTT CASSYPKGTSGGELFF
TRBJ2-2 TRBD2 many TRBV7-3 TGTGCCAGCAGCTCTACTAGCGGGAGTTATACCGGGGAGCTGTTTTTT CASSSTSGSYTGELFF
TRBJ2-5 TRBD2 many TRBV5-1 TGCGCCAGCAGCTTGGAGCCTAGCGGACAAGAGACCCAGTACTTC CASSLEPSGQETQYF
TRBJ2-5 - - TRBV10-1 TGCGCCAGCAGTGAGTCGAGGGGCAGCCTAGAGACCCAGTACTTC CASSESRGSLETQYF
TRBJ2-2 TRBD2 once TRBV3-1 TGTGCCAGCTCCCGGCCAGCGGGGGTTCTGAACACCGGGGAGCTGTTTTTT CASSRPAGVLNTGELFF
TRBJ1-1 - many TRBV20-1 TGCAGTGCTAGATTCGGAATGAACACTGAAGCTTTCTTT CSARFGMNTEAFF
TRBJ2-1 TRBD2 - TRBV13 TGTGCCAGCAGCTTATATCTTAGGACTAGCGGGAGGTCCTCCTACAATGAGCAGTTCTTC CASSLYLRTSGRSSYNEQFF
TRBJ2-7 TRBD2 many TRBV10-1 TGCGCCAGCAGTGTAGGACTAGCCCACGAGCAGTACTTC CASSVGLAHEQYF
TRBJ2-1 - few TRBV9 TGTGCCAGCAGCGTAACCCCCCAGAGCGATGAGCAGTTCTTC CASSVTPQSDEQFF
TRBJ2-3 - - TRBV5-1 TGCGCCAGCAGCTTGGCCGCGAAGACAGATACGCAGTATTTT CASSLAAKTDTQYF
TRBJ2-5 TRBD1 few TRBV5-1 TGCGCCAGCAGCTTGATGTCCGGGACAGCAGAGACCCAGTACTTC CASSLMSGTAETQYF
TRBJ2-3 - few TRBV24-1 TGTGCCACCAGTGGTCCCGGATCTAACCCGCCAGATACGCAGTATTTT CATSGPGSNPPDTQYF
TRBJ1-6 - - TRBV7-3 TGTGCCAGCAGCTCCGGGGCGGGATACAGGTTATCACCCCTCCACTTT CASSSGAGYRLSPLHF
TRBJ2-3 - - TRBV29-1 TGCAGCGTTACTCGTTTGGGCCCAGATACGCAGTATTTT CSVTRLGPDTQYF
TRBJ2-1 TRBD2 many TRBV20-1 TGCAGTGCTAGTTATGGCGGGAGGGCTTTTGGTGAGCAGTTCTTC CSASYGGRAFGEQFF
TRBJ1-6 - many TRBV30 TGTGCCTGGAGTGTAGGATACAAGTCACCCCTCCACTTT CAWSVGYKSPLHF
TRBJ1-1 TRBD1 many TRBV18 TGTGCCAGCTCATCGAGGACAGGGGGCGCGAGTGAAGCTTTCTTT CASSSRTGGASEAFF
TRBJ2-2 - many TRBV7-9 TGTGCCAGCAGCTACGCGGGGTACGCCGGGGAGCTGTTTTTT CASSYAGYAGELFF
TRBJ2-7 TRBD1 many TRBV6-2/TRBV6-3 TGTGCCAGCAGAGACAGGGTCAACGAGCAGTACTTC CASRDRVNEQYF
TRBJ2-1 - - TRBV4-3 TGCGCCAGCAGCCAAGATTCGGGACTCTTAAGCAATGAGCAGTTCTTC CASSQDSGLLSNEQFF
TRBJ2-7 TRBD2 - TRBV29-1 TGCAGCGCCAGGGACTACAACTACGAGCAGTACTTC CSARDYNYEQYF
TRBJ2-2 - - TRBV7-3 TGTGCCAGCGAGAGTGGGGAGCTGTTTTTT CASESGELFF
TRBJ2-7 - many TRBV29-1 TGCAGCGTTGCGGACAGTTCCTACGAGCAGTACTTC CSVADSSYEQYF
TRBJ1-1 - few TRBV29-1 TGCAGCGCACGGGTGCAGTTTAACACTGAAGCTTTCTTT CSARVQFNTEAFF
TRBJ1-6 - few TRBV11-2 TGTGCCAGCAGCCCTCTCCGGGGCCCATATAATTCACCCCTCCACTTT CASSPLRGPYNSPLHF
TRBJ2-4 - - TRBV28 TGTGCCAGCGCTCTAGCCAAAAACATTCAGTACTTC CASALAKNIQYF
TRBJ2-1 - many TRBV6-2/TRBV6-3 TGTGCCAGCAGTAACAATGAGCAGTTCTTC CASSNNEQFF
TRBJ2-7 - many TRBV11-2 TGTGCCAGCAGCCTGGACCTCTCCTCCACCTACGAGCAGTACTTC CASSLDLSSTYEQYF
TRBJ2-2 - few TRBV5-1 TGCGCCAGCAGATCCCCAGTTGGCCCCAACACCGGGGAGCTGTTTTTT CASRSPVGPNTGELFF
TRBJ1-5 TRBD1 many TRBV12-3/TRBV12-4 TGTGCCAGCAGCCAGGGGGACAGAGGATATAATCAGCCCCAGCATTTT CASSQGDRGYNQPQHF
TRBJ2-1 - - TRBV7-8 TGTGCCAGCAGCTTATCCCACGGGACCAGAATCAATGAGCAGTTCTTC CASSLSHGTRINEQFF
TRBJ2-4 - - TRBV6-2/TRBV6-3 TGTGCCAGCAGTTACGAGGTCTCAGGCAAAAACATTCAGTACTTC CASSYEVSGKNIQYF
TRBJ2-5 TRBD1 - TRBV20-1 TGCAGTGCTAGATCTCGACAGGGACAAGAGACCCAGTACTTC CSARSRQGQETQYF
TRBJ2-7 TRBD2 many TRBV6-5 TGTGCCAGCAGTTCGACGCGGGGGGCCTTCTACGAGCAGTACTTC CASSSTRGAFYEQYF
TRBJ2-5 - - TRBV5-1 TGCGCCAGCAGCTTGGCAGGACTCGGGGAGACCCAGTACTTC CASSLAGLGETQYF
TRBJ2-2 - - TRBV6-4 TGTGCCAGCAGTGACTCTTCTGGCAGCAGCGGGGAGCTGTTTTTT CASSDSSGSSGELFF
TRBJ2-5 TRBD1 many TRBV6-1 TGTGCCAGCAGTTTACAGGGGACCCAAGAGACCCAGTACTTC CASSLQGTQETQYF
TRBJ2-1 TRBD2 few TRBV5-1 TGCGCCAGCGGCGGGAGGGCGCACAACAATGAGCAGTTCTTC CASGGRAHNNEQFF
TRBJ1-6 - few TRBV12-3/TRBV12-4 TGTGCCAGCAGTTTTGGTGAGAATTCACCCCTCCACTTT CASSFGENSPLHF
TRBJ2-3 - many TRBV5-1 TGCGCCAGCAGCTTGGGTTCAACAGATACGCAGTATTTT CASSLGSTDTQYF
TRBJ1-2 TRBD1 - TRBV4-1 TGCGCCAGCAGCCAAGAATGGGGCAGGGGGCGGGTTAACTATGGCTACACCTTC CASSQEWGRGRVNYGYTF
TRBJ2-1 TRBD2 - TRBV12-3/TRBV12-4 TGTGCCAGCAGATTGACTAGCGGGAGGGCAAATGAGCAGTTCTTC CASRLTSGRANEQFF
TRBJ2-7 - few TRBV20-1 TGCAGTGCAACCGGGCCACTATCCTACGAGCAGTACTTC CSATGPLSYEQYF
TRBJ1-5 TRBD1 few TRBV18 TGTGCCAGCTCACCAAGGACAGGGAGAAGCAATCAGCCCCAGCATTTT CASSPRTGRSNQPQHF
TRBJ1-1 TRBD1 - TRBV7-6 TGTGCCAGCAGCGGAAACAGGGGCAACACTGAAGCTTTCTTT CASSGNRGNTEAFF
TRBJ1-1 - few TRBV25-1 TGTGCCAGCAGCTCAGGGACTGAAGCTTTCTTT CASSSGTEAFF
TRBJ2-7 - - TRBV7-2 TGTGCCAGCAGCTTAGTAGGTGGGCTTACGACCTACGAGCAGTACTTC CASSLVGGLTTYEQYF
TRBJ2-5 TRBD1 many TRBV6-2/TRBV6-3 TGTGCCAGCAGTCGGGACAGACAAGAGACCCAGTACTTC CASSRDRQETQYF
TRBJ1-6 - many TRBV7-9 TGTGCCAGCAGCTTATCCAGTGAGAATTCACCCCTCCACTTT CASSLSSENSPLHF
TRBJ2-3 - few TRBV12-3/TRBV12-4 TGTGCCAGCAGTGGGACCCCATCTACCGCAGATACGCAGTATTTT CASSGTPSTADTQYF
TRBJ2-1 TRBD2 few TRBV30 TGTGCCTGGAGTGTCGGGAGGGACAATGAGCAGTTCTTC CAWSVGRDNEQFF
TRBJ2-7 TRBD1 many TRBV20-1 TGCAGTGCCTTAGACAGGGAATTCCTCCGCGAGCAGTACTTC CSALDREFLREQYF
TRBJ2-1 - few TRBV4-1 TGCGCCAGCAGCCGGGACGCCTACAATGAGCAGTTCTTC CASSRDAYNEQFF
TRBJ2-7 - many TRBV7-2 TGTGCCAGCAGCTTAGCGTTGGGACGGACCATCTACGAGCAGTACTTC CASSLALGRTIYEQYF
TRBJ1-2 - many TRBV12-3/TRBV12-4 TGTGCCAGCAGTTATGACAGCCTCGGCTATGGCTACACCTTC CASSYDSLGYGYTF